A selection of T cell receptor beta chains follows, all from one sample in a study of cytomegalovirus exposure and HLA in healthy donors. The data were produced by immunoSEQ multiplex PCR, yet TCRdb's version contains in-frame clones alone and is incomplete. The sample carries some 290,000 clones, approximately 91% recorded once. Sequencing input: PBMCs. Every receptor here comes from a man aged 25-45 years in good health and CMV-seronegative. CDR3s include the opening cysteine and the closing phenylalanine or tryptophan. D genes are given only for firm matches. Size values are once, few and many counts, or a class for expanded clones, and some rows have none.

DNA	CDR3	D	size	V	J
TGTGCCAGCAGTCACAAGGGGGCTCGTGAAAAACTGTTTTTT	CASSHKGAREKLFF	TRBD1	NA	TRBV6-5	TRBJ1-4
TGTGCCAGCAGTTCTATGACTAGCGGGGGGGTTTACAATGAGCAGTTCTTC	CASSSMTSGGVYNEQFF	TRBD2	NA	TRBV27	TRBJ2-1
TGCGCCAGCAGCCTAAGCAGGGATCCATACAATGAGCAGTTCTTC	CASSLSRDPYNEQFF	NA	NA	TRBV4-3	TRBJ2-1
TGCGCCAGCAGCCAGGGGACAGTAATTACCTCCTACGAGCAGTACTTC	CASSQGTVITSYEQYF	TRBD1	NA	TRBV4-1	TRBJ2-7
TGTGCCAGCACAATGGAGGCAGCAGGAAACACCATATATTTT	CASTMEAAGNTIYF	NA	NA	TRBV25-1	TRBJ1-3
TGCGCCAGCAGCCGGGACTTGGGGAACACTGAAGCTTTCTTT	CASSRDLGNTEAFF	NA	NA	TRBV4-1	TRBJ1-1
TGTGCCAGCAGCTTAGTTGTCGGGGCAGATACGCAGTATTTT	CASSLVVGADTQYF	NA	NA	TRBV7-9	TRBJ2-3
TGTGCCAGCAGCTTAGCCGGGACAGCCGGTCCCGGGGAGCTGTTTTTT	CASSLAGTAGPGELFF	TRBD1	once	TRBV11-2	TRBJ2-2
TGTGCCAGCAGCCAAGGTCCAGGGGGATTTCTGGAGACCCAGTACTTC	CASSQGPGGFLETQYF	TRBD1	NA	TRBV14	TRBJ2-5
TGTGCCAGCAGTCCTGACAGGGGGAAATCTCAGCCCCAGCATTTT	CASSPDRGKSQPQHF	TRBD1	NA	TRBV2	TRBJ1-5
TGCGCCAGCAGCTCAGGACAGAAAGCGTCTGAAGCTTTCTTT	CASSSGQKASEAFF	NA	NA	TRBV5-1	TRBJ1-1
TGTGCCAGTAGTATAAGCGGGGGGGCCGCCAAAAACATTCAGTACTTC	CASSISGGAAKNIQYF	TRBD2	once	TRBV19	TRBJ2-4
TGTGCCAGCAGTGATACGGGGGACAGCTATGGCTACACCTTC	CASSDTGDSYGYTF	TRBD1	NA	TRBV2	TRBJ1-2
TGTGCCAGCAGCCTAGCCGGGAGGTTGGGCTACACCTTC	CASSLAGRLGYTF	NA	NA	TRBV7-9	TRBJ1-2
TGCGCCAGCAGCCAAGCATCCTCCAGGGAAAGGAATGAGCAGTTCTTC	CASSQASSRERNEQFF	NA	NA	TRBV4-3	TRBJ2-1
TGCGCCAGCAGCCAAGATCCGCAGGGCGGGAGTGGCTACACCTTC	CASSQDPQGGSGYTF	NA	once	TRBV4-3	TRBJ1-2
TGTGCCAGTGAAGGCCCCGGCGGTTCACCCCTCCACTTT	CASEGPGGSPLHF	NA	NA	TRBV9	TRBJ1-6
TGTGCCAGCAGCTGGGGGACTAGCGGGGGTTACAATGAGCAGTTCTTC	CASSWGTSGGYNEQFF	TRBD2	NA	TRBV5-5	TRBJ2-1
TGTGCCAGCAGCCCCTCCCCAGCGGGGCGGAATGAGCAGTTCTTC	CASSPSPAGRNEQFF	TRBD2	NA	TRBV7-2	TRBJ2-1
TGCAGCGGGAGAAGGACAGAGAACACTGAAGCTTTCTTT	CSGRRTENTEAFF	NA	NA	TRBV29-1	TRBJ1-1
TGTGCCAGCAGCTTATTACTAGCGGGGGGGCCGAAAGATACGCAGTATTTT	CASSLLLAGGPKDTQYF	TRBD2	NA	TRBV7-6	TRBJ2-3
TGTGCCAGCACCCGGACAGGCTCACCTGGAAACACCATATATTTT	CASTRTGSPGNTIYF	TRBD1	once	TRBV6-5	TRBJ1-3
TGTGCCAGCTCAGGGGGGACAGGGGGCACCTACGAGCAGTACTTC	CASSGGTGGTYEQYF	TRBD1	NA	TRBV18	TRBJ2-7
TGTGCCAGCAGCTTCGGGGTTGGAGGGTACGATCAGCCCCAGCATTTT	CASSFGVGGYDQPQHF	NA	NA	TRBV7-9	TRBJ1-5
TGTGCCAGCGACCCACGGGACAGGGCACTTAAAGGTTACTTC	CASDPRDRALKGYF	TRBD1	NA	TRBV28	TRBJ2-7
TGTGCCAGCAGTTTGACTAGCGGAGGGAAGGAGCAGTACTTC	CASSLTSGGKEQYF	TRBD2	once	TRBV28	TRBJ2-7
TGTGCCAGCGGGACAGACTATAATTCACCCCTCCACTTT	CASGTDYNSPLHF	TRBD1	NA	TRBV7-2	TRBJ1-6
TGTGCCATCAGGGGGAGCACCTACGAGCAGTACTTC	CAIRGSTYEQYF	NA	NA	TRBV10-3	TRBJ2-7
TGTGCCAGCAGTTCTACGTCTAGCGGATACGAGCAGTACTTC	CASSSTSSGYEQYF	TRBD2	NA	TRBV6-5	TRBJ2-7
TGTGCCACCAGCATCTCCGGGACAGGGTTCAAAAACATTCAGTACTTC	CATSISGTGFKNIQYF	TRBD1	NA	TRBV15	TRBJ2-4
TGTGCCAGCAGTGAATCCTACACTAGGACTGAAGCTTTCTTT	CASSESYTRTEAFF	NA	NA	TRBV2	TRBJ1-1
TGTGCCAGCAGCCTTCAGGGAGCGGGGTACAATGAGCAGTTCTTC	CASSLQGAGYNEQFF	TRBD2	NA	TRBV7-9	TRBJ2-1
TGTGCCAGCAGTGAAGGGGGAGTTAGCAATCAGCCCCAGCATTTT	CASSEGGVSNQPQHF	NA	few	TRBV6-1	TRBJ1-5
TGTGCCAGCAGCCGGGGGGTAGATAATCAGCCCCAGCATTTT	CASSRGVDNQPQHF	NA	NA	TRBV5-4	TRBJ1-5
TGTGCCAGCAGCCCCAGACAGGACGCACGCGATACGCAGTATTTT	CASSPRQDARDTQYF	NA	NA	TRBV4-2	TRBJ2-3
TGCAGCGTTGTTAGGACAGGGGTGGACTATGGCTACACCTTC	CSVVRTGVDYGYTF	TRBD1	NA	TRBV29-1	TRBJ1-2
TGTGCCAGCAGTCAGGGGATAGATGAAAAACTGTTTTTT	CASSQGIDEKLFF	NA	few	TRBV6-1	TRBJ1-4
TGTGCCAGCAGTGAAGCGCGCGCGGAGGATGAGCAGTTCTTC	CASSEARAEDEQFF	NA	NA	TRBV6-1	TRBJ2-1
TGTGCCAGCACCCGAGAGTCCCTTAACTATGGCTACACCTTC	CASTRESLNYGYTF	NA	NA	TRBV6-6	TRBJ1-2
TGCAGTGCTAGCCACGAGAACATTCAGTACTTC	CSASHENIQYF	NA	NA	TRBV20-1	TRBJ2-4
TGTGCCAGCTCACCACCAAGCAGGGACATCCAGTACTTC	CASSPPSRDIQYF	NA	NA	TRBV18	TRBJ2-5
TGTGCCAGCTCACGGGTCGGGTCGAGGGATACGCAGTATTTT	CASSRVGSRDTQYF	NA	NA	TRBV18	TRBJ2-3
TGTGCCAGCAGTTATCGGGTAGCAGATACGCAGTATTTT	CASSYRVADTQYF	NA	NA	TRBV6-5	TRBJ2-3